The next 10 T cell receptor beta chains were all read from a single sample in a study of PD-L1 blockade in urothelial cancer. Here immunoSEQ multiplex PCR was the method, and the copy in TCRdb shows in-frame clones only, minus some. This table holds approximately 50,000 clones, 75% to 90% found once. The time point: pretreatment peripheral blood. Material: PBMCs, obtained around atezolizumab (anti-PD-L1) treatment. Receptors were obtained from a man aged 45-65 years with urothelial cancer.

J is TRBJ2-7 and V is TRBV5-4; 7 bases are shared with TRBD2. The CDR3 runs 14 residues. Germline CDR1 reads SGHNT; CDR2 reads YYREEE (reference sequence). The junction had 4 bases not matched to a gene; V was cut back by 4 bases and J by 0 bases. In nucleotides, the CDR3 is TGTGCCAGCAGCCCTAGCGGAGTCTCCTACGAGCAGTACTTC. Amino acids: CASSPSGVSYEQYF.

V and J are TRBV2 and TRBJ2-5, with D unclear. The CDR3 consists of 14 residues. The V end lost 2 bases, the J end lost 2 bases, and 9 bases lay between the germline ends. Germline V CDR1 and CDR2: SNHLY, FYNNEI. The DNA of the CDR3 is TGTGCCAGCAGTGAAACCCTAGTTCAAGAGACCCAGTACTTC. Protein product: CASSETLVQETQYF.

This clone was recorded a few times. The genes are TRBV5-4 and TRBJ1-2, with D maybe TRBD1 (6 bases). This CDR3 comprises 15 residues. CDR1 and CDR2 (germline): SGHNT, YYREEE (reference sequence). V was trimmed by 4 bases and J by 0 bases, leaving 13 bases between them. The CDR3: CASSAQTGANYGYTF. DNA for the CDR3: TGTGCCAGCAGCGCCCAGACAGGAGCTAACTATGGCTACACCTTC.

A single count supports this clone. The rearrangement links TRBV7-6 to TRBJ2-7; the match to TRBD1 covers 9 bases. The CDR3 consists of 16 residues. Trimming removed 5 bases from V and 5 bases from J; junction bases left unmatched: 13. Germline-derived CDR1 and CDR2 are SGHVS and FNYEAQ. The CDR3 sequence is CASSPRSGQGVNEQYF. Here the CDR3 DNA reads TGTGCCAGCAGCCCACGATCGGGACAGGGTGTCAACGAGCAGTACTTC.

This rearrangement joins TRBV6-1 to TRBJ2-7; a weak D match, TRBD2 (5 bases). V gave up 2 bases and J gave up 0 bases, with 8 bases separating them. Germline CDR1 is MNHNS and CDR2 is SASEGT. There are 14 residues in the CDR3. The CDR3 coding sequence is TGTGCCAGCAGTGAATGGGAGAGCTCCTACGAGCAGTACTTC. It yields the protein CASSEWESSYEQYF.

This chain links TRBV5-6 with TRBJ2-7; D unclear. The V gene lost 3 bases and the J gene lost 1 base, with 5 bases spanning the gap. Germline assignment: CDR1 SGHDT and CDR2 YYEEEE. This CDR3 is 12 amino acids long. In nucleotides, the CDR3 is TGTGCCAGCAGCTCCGGGTCCTACGAGCAGTACTTC. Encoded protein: CASSSGSYEQYF. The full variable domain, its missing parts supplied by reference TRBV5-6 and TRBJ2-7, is DAGVTQSPTHLIKTRGQQVTLRCSPKSGHDTVSWYQQALGQGPQFIFQYYEEEERQRGNFPDRFSGHQFPNYSSELNVNALLLGDSALYLCASSSGSYEQYFGPGTRLTVT.

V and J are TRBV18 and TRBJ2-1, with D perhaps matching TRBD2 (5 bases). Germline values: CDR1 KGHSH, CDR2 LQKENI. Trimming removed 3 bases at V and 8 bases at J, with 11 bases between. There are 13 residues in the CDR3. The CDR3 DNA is TGTGCCAGCTCACCTGCTACGCGGGATGAGCAGTTCTTC. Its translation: CASSPATRDEQFF.

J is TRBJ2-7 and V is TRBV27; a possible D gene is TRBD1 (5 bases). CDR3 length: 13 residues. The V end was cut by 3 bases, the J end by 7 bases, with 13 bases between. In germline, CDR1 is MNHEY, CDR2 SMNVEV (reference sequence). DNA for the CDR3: TGTGCCAGCAGTTTTACGGACACCCGAGAGCAGTACTTC. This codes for CASSFTDTREQYF.

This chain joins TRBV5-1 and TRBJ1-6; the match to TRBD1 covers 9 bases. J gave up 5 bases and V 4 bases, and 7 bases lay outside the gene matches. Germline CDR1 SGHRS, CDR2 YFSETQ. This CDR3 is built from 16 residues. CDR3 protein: CASSPGQGIDNSPLHF. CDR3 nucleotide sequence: TGCGCCAGCAGCCCCGGACAGGGGATCGATAATTCACCCCTCCACTTT.

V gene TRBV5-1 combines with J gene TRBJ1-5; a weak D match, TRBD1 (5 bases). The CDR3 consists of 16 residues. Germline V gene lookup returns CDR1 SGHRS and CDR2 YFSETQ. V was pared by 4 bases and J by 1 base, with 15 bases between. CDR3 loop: CASSPGSGDSNQPQHF. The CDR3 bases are TGCGCCAGCAGCCCTGGGTCGGGGGACAGCAATCAGCCCCAGCATTTT. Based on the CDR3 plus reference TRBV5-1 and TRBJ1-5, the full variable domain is KAGVTQTPRYLIKTRGQQVTLSCSPISGHRSVSWYQQTPGQGLQFLFEYFSETQRNKGNFPGRFSGRQFSNSRSEMNVSTLELGDSALYLCASSPGSGDSNQPQHFGDGTRLSIL.